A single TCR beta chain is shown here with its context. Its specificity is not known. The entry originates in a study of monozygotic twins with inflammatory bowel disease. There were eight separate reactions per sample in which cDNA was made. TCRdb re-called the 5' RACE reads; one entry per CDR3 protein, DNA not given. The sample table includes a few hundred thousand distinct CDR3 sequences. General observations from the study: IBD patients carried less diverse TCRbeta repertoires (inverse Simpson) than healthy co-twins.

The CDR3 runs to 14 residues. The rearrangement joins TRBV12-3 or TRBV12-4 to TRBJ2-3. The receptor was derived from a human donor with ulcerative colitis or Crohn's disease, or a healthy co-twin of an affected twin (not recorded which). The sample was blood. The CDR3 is CASSSAFSTDTQYF.